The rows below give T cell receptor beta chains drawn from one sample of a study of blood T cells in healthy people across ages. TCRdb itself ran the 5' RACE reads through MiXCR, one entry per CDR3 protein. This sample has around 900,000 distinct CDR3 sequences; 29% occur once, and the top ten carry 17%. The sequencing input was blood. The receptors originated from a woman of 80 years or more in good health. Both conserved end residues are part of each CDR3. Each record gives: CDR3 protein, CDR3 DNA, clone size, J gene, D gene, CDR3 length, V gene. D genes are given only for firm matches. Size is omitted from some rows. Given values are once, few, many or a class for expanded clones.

CDR3: CASSLVPGAANEKLFF
DNA: TGCGCCAGCAGCTTGGTGCCAGGGGCAGCTAATGAAAAACTGTTTTTT
size: NA
J: TRBJ1-4
D: NA
length: 16
V: TRBV5-1

CDR3: CASSFVVARRTDTQYF
DNA: TGTGCCAGCAGTTTTGTGGTAGCGAGACGCACAGATACGCAGTATTTT
size: many
J: TRBJ2-3
D: NA
length: 16
V: TRBV12-3/TRBV12-4

CDR3: CASSVDGAGPETQYF
DNA: TGTGCCAGCAGCGTAGACGGGGCGGGCCCAGAGACCCAGTACTTC
size: NA
J: TRBJ2-5
D: NA
length: 15
V: TRBV9

CDR3: CASSLRGVSGTGELFF
DNA: TGTGCCAGCAGCTTAAGGGGGGTGTCGGGCACCGGGGAGCTGTTTTTT
size: NA
J: TRBJ2-2
D: NA
length: 16
V: TRBV7-2

CDR3: CAWSVRDRGPYEQYF
DNA: TGTGCCTGGAGTGTCAGGGACAGGGGGCCGTACGAGCAGTACTTC
size: NA
J: TRBJ2-7
D: TRBD1
length: 15
V: TRBV30

CDR3: CASSVGGHYHNSPLHF
DNA: TGTGCCAGCAGCGTAGGGGGACATTACCATAATTCACCCCTCCACTTT
size: NA
J: TRBJ1-6
D: NA
length: 16
V: TRBV9

CDR3: CASSQEYQGYGYTF
DNA: TGTGCCAGCAGCCAAGAATATCAGGGCTATGGCTACACCTTC
size: few
J: TRBJ1-2
D: NA
length: 14
V: TRBV3-1

CDR3: CASSVTTGDEQYF
DNA: TGTGCCAGCAGCGTGACAACGGGGGACGAGCAGTACTTC
size: many
J: TRBJ2-7
D: NA
length: 13
V: TRBV9

CDR3: CASMTRPPINEQYF
DNA: TGTGCCAGCATGACCAGACCGCCGATCAATGAGCAGTACTTC
size: few
J: TRBJ2-7
D: NA
length: 14
V: TRBV7-2

CDR3: CASSPEQGSYGYTF
DNA: TGTGCCAGCAGTCCGGAACAGGGTAGCTATGGCTACACCTTC
size: many
J: TRBJ1-2
D: NA
length: 14
V: TRBV6-2/TRBV6-3

CDR3: CASSPGLARGRGIQYF
DNA: TGCGCCAGCAGCCCGGGACTAGCGAGGGGGCGAGGCATTCAGTACTTC
size: few
J: TRBJ2-4
D: TRBD2
length: 16
V: TRBV5-1

CDR3: CASSLGVDSYGYTF
DNA: TGTGCCAGCAGCTTAGGGGTGGATAGCTATGGCTACACCTTC
size: NA
J: TRBJ1-2
D: NA
length: 14
V: TRBV7-2

CDR3: CASSKAGASTDTQYF
DNA: TGTGCCAGCAGTAAAGCGGGGGCTAGCACAGATACGCAGTATTTT
size: NA
J: TRBJ2-3
D: TRBD2
length: 15
V: TRBV6-1

CDR3: CATSTYNEQFF
DNA: TGTGCCACTAGTACCTACAATGAGCAGTTCTTC
size: many
J: TRBJ2-1
D: NA
length: 11
V: TRBV24-1

CDR3: CASSYSAPWETQYF
DNA: TGTGCCAGCAGTTACTCGGCCCCCTGGGAGACCCAGTACTTC
size: many
J: TRBJ2-5
D: NA
length: 14
V: TRBV6-2/TRBV6-3

CDR3: CASSSGGGLAWDTQYF
DNA: TGTGCCAGCAGCTCCGGGGGGGGACTTGCCTGGGATACGCAGTATTTT
size: NA
J: TRBJ2-3
D: TRBD2
length: 16
V: TRBV7-2

CDR3: CATTRYEKLFF
DNA: TGTGCCACCACCCGGTATGAAAAACTGTTTTTT
size: few
J: TRBJ1-4
D: NA
length: 11
V: TRBV24-1

CDR3: CASSSTAGQGAIAFF
DNA: TGTGCCAGCAGTAGTACCGCGGGACAGGGGGCGATTGCTTTCTTT
size: NA
J: TRBJ1-1
D: TRBD1
length: 15
V: TRBV2

CDR3: CASSHLRDPQYF
DNA: TGTGCCAGCAGCCACTTGAGGGATCCGCAGTATTTT
size: NA
J: TRBJ2-3
D: NA
length: 12
V: TRBV6-5

CDR3: CASRTGIVTDTQYF
DNA: TGTGCCAGCAGAACAGGGATAGTCACAGATACGCAGTATTTT
size: NA
J: TRBJ2-3
D: NA
length: 14
V: TRBV2

CDR3: CATSSGAATDTQYF
DNA: TGTGCCACCTCGAGCGGGGCTGCGACAGATACGCAGTATTTT
size: NA
J: TRBJ2-3
D: TRBD2
length: 14
V: TRBV7-9

CDR3: CASSYWSGGTYEQYF
DNA: TGTGCCAGCAGTTACTGGAGCGGGGGGACCTACGAGCAGTACTTC
size: many
J: TRBJ2-7
D: TRBD2
length: 15
V: TRBV6-5

CDR3: CASRGGYSYNSPLHF
DNA: TGTGCCAGCAGAGGGGGTTACTCCTATAATTCACCCCTCCACTTT
size: NA
J: TRBJ1-6
D: NA
length: 15
V: TRBV27

CDR3: CASKGQPSLAVHNEQFF
DNA: TGTGCCAGCAAGGGACAGCCGTCCTTAGCGGTCCACAATGAGCAGTTCTTC
size: NA
J: TRBJ2-1
D: NA
length: 17
V: TRBV2

CDR3: CAGSLHGRGNEKLFF
DNA: TGTGCCGGCAGCTTGCACGGCAGGGGAAATGAAAAACTGTTTTTT
size: NA
J: TRBJ1-4
D: NA
length: 15
V: TRBV5-5

CDR3: CASSYSGGGASRNEQFF
DNA: TGTGCCAGCAGTTACTCTGGCGGGGGGGCGTCCAGGAATGAGCAGTTCTTC
size: many
J: TRBJ2-1
D: TRBD2
length: 17
V: TRBV6-6

CDR3: CASSLEGLTNTGELFF
DNA: TGTGCCAGCAGCTTGGAGGGTCTCACGAACACCGGGGAGCTGTTTTTT
size: few
J: TRBJ2-2
D: NA
length: 16
V: TRBV5-6

CDR3: CATSDSKGSNIEAFF
DNA: TGTGCCACCAGTGATTCAAAGGGCTCGAACATTGAAGCTTTCTTT
size: NA
J: TRBJ1-1
D: NA
length: 15
V: TRBV24-1

CDR3: CASSSSLGYNEQFF
DNA: TGTGCCAGCAGTAGCTCCCTGGGGTACAATGAGCAGTTCTTC
size: many
J: TRBJ2-1
D: NA
length: 14
V: TRBV12-3/TRBV12-4

CDR3: CSVGQGRSTDTQYF
DNA: TGCAGCGTTGGACAGGGGCGATCCACAGATACGCAGTATTTT
size: many
J: TRBJ2-3
D: TRBD1
length: 14
V: TRBV29-1

CDR3: CASSLVVRSQGANSPLHF
DNA: TGTGCCAGCAGCTTAGTCGTTAGGAGTCAGGGGGCCAATTCACCCCTCCACTTT
size: NA
J: TRBJ1-6
D: TRBD1
length: 18
V: TRBV7-6

CDR3: CASSYGGSRGPYNEQFF
DNA: TGTGCCAGCAGTTACGGGGGGTCGCGGGGACCCTACAATGAGCAGTTCTTC
size: NA
J: TRBJ2-1
D: NA
length: 17
V: TRBV6-5

CDR3: CASSFPGRRTDTQYF
DNA: TGTGCCAGCAGCTTCCCGGGACGGAGGACAGATACGCAGTATTTT
size: many
J: TRBJ2-3
D: NA
length: 15
V: TRBV7-2

CDR3: CVSSQPSNTQYF
DNA: TGTGTCAGCAGTCAACCGTCCAATACGCAGTATTTT
size: once
J: TRBJ2-3
D: NA
length: 12
V: TRBV28

CDR3: CASSTEGNNEKLFF
DNA: TGCGCCAGCAGCACGGAGGGGAATAATGAAAAACTGTTTTTT
size: many
J: TRBJ1-4
D: NA
length: 14
V: TRBV5-1

CDR3: CASSLDGVRYEQYF
DNA: TGTGCCAGCAGCTTAGATGGCGTCCGCTACGAGCAGTACTTC
size: many
J: TRBJ2-7
D: NA
length: 14
V: TRBV11-2

CDR3: CASSYGQGRNEQYF
DNA: TGTGCCAGCAGTTACGGTCAGGGCAGGAACGAGCAGTACTTC
size: few
J: TRBJ2-7
D: NA
length: 14
V: TRBV6-2/TRBV6-3

CDR3: CASSLLGTGVNRPQHF
DNA: TGTGCCAGCAGCCTACTGGGGACAGGGGTTAACCGGCCCCAGCATTTT
size: NA
J: TRBJ1-5
D: TRBD1
length: 16
V: TRBV6-2/TRBV6-3

CDR3: CACSVSASGARGTLGTDTQYF
DNA: TGTGCCTGCAGCGTTTCGGCTAGCGGGGCCCGGGGGACCCTTGGGACAGATACGCAGTATTTT
size: NA
J: TRBJ2-3
D: TRBD2
length: 21
V: TRBV9

CDR3: CASTLLAGGRETQYF
DNA: TGTGCCAGCACTCTTCTAGCGGGGGGGAGGGAGACCCAGTACTTC
size: many
J: TRBJ2-5
D: TRBD2
length: 15
V: TRBV3-1

CDR3: CASSLPFKGAGVHYNEQFF
DNA: TGCGCCAGCAGCTTGCCCTTCAAGGGAGCGGGGGTCCACTACAATGAGCAGTTCTTC
size: NA
J: TRBJ2-1
D: TRBD2
length: 19
V: TRBV5-1

CDR3: CSASVTGANVLTF
DNA: TGCAGTGCTAGCGTAACTGGGGCCAACGTCCTGACTTTC
size: many
J: TRBJ2-6
D: NA
length: 13
V: TRBV20-1

CDR3: CAWSVVGVRYNEQFF
DNA: TGTGCCTGGAGTGTGGTCGGGGTTCGGTACAATGAGCAGTTCTTC
size: few
J: TRBJ2-1
D: NA
length: 15
V: TRBV30

CDR3: CASSLGTSGRAEQYF
DNA: TGTGCCAGCAGTTTAGGGACTAGCGGGCGAGCCGAGCAGTACTTC
size: NA
J: TRBJ2-7
D: TRBD2
length: 15
V: TRBV27

CDR3: CSVEEASWSSYNEQFF
DNA: TGCAGCGTTGAAGAAGCTAGCTGGAGCTCCTACAATGAGCAGTTCTTC
size: NA
J: TRBJ2-1
D: NA
length: 16
V: TRBV29-1

CDR3: CACSSDVGEQYF
DNA: TGTGCCTGCAGTTCGGACGTGGGTGAGCAGTACTTC
size: NA
J: TRBJ2-7
D: NA
length: 12
V: TRBV6-5

CDR3: CAISEARGGQTYGYTF
DNA: TGTGCCATCAGTGAGGCCAGGGGCGGACAGACCTATGGCTACACCTTC
size: NA
J: TRBJ1-2
D: NA
length: 16
V: TRBV10-3

CDR3: CAWSKTGVSGYTF
DNA: TGTGCCTGGAGTAAAACAGGGGTGAGCGGCTACACCTTC
size: few
J: TRBJ1-2
D: TRBD1
length: 13
V: TRBV30

CDR3: CASSLLRVGGVTEAFF
DNA: TGTGCCAGCAGTCTTCTTCGGGTAGGGGGCGTAACTGAAGCTTTCTTT
size: NA
J: TRBJ1-1
D: TRBD1
length: 16
V: TRBV27

CDR3: CASSPRTGWNNEQFF
DNA: TGTGCCAGCAGCCCGCGGACAGGGTGGAACAATGAGCAGTTCTTC
size: many
J: TRBJ2-1
D: TRBD1
length: 15
V: TRBV9

CDR3: CASSSPPDGRGTSGYNEQYF
DNA: TGTGCCAGCAGCTCGCCTCCAGATGGAAGAGGGACTAGCGGGTACAATGAGCAGTACTTC
size: NA
J: TRBJ2-5
D: TRBD2
length: 20
V: TRBV11-2

CDR3: CSVDNTPGSREQYF
DNA: TGCAGCGTTGATAATACCCCTGGGAGTCGGGAGCAGTACTTC
size: NA
J: TRBJ2-7
D: NA
length: 14
V: TRBV29-1

CDR3: CASSRGQTGSSYNEQFF
DNA: TGTGCCAGCAGCAGAGGCCAGACAGGAAGCTCCTACAATGAGCAGTTCTTC
size: many
J: TRBJ2-1
D: NA
length: 17
V: TRBV7-9

CDR3: CSARPTGQGNTEAFF
DNA: TGCAGTGCTAGGCCTACGGGACAGGGGAACACTGAAGCTTTCTTT
size: NA
J: TRBJ1-1
D: TRBD1
length: 15
V: TRBV20-1

CDR3: CASSLWDRGGDYEQYF
DNA: TGCGCCAGCAGCCTATGGGACAGGGGGGGCGATTACGAGCAGTACTTC
size: many
J: TRBJ2-7
D: TRBD1
length: 16
V: TRBV5-1

CDR3: CASTLSGLDYNEQFF
DNA: TGTGCCAGCACCCTCTCGGGACTAGACTACAATGAGCAGTTCTTC
size: many
J: TRBJ2-1
D: TRBD2
length: 15
V: TRBV6-6

CDR3: CASSIGAQTTGELFF
DNA: TGTGCCAGTAGTATAGGAGCACAGACCACCGGGGAGCTGTTTTTT
size: NA
J: TRBJ2-2
D: NA
length: 15
V: TRBV19

CDR3: CASSFTAGNTGELFF
DNA: TGTGCCAGCAGCTTTACGGCAGGGAACACCGGGGAGCTGTTTTTT
size: few
J: TRBJ2-2
D: NA
length: 15
V: TRBV11-2

CDR3: CASSLAGLARNEQFF
DNA: TGTGCCAGCAGCTTGGCGGGACTAGCGAGGAATGAGCAGTTCTTC
size: few
J: TRBJ2-1
D: TRBD2
length: 15
V: TRBV5-6

CDR3: CASSLTPKRGYQPQHF
DNA: TGTGCCAGCAGCTTAACCCCTAAGAGGGGGTATCAGCCCCAGCATTTT
size: few
J: TRBJ1-5
D: NA
length: 16
V: TRBV7-8